This T cell receptor (beta chain) was sequenced in a study of blood T cell repertoires in COVID-19. Here immunoSEQ multiplex PCR was the method, and the copy in TCRdb shows in-frame clones only, minus some. The table includes over 150,000 clones, roughly 86% detected once. Trimming removed 2 bases from V and 1 base from J, with 15 bases in between. This CDR3 spans 16 amino acids. The germline CDR1 and CDR2 sequences are SGHTA and FQGTGA. Seattle cases were enrolled at active infection and followed longitudinally. This clone is a singleton in its sample. The TCR comes from a woman older than 75 with COVID-19, enrolled during active disease. V is TRBV7-3 and J is TRBJ2-7; D remains unclear. The sequenced material came from peripheral blood. CDR3 nucleotide sequence: TGTGCCAGCAGCTTAGACCTGAGGTGGCCATCCTACGAGCAGTACTTC. Protein product: CASSLDLRWPSYEQYF. The full variable domain, its missing parts supplied by reference TRBV7-3 and TRBJ2-7, is GAGVSQTPSNKVTEKGKYVELRCDPISGHTALYWYRQSLGQGPEFLIYFQGTGAADDSGLPNDRFFAVRPEGSVSTLKIQRTERGDSAVYLCASSLDLRWPSYEQYFGPGTRLTVT.